This T cell receptor beta chain was captured in a study of cytomegalovirus exposure and HLA in healthy donors. Study information: There were 85 million or so unique TCRs (from HLA-typed donors) in an early data release. Study findings and constraints: A later analysis showed HLA-associated TCR beta chains outstripping equally common others in clonal expansion. Cytomegalovirus-associated status was assigned to 164 TCR beta chains. Owing to their indistinguishability, certain V segments, notably TRBV6-2 and TRBV6-3, were excluded.

Worth noting for this clone: Its target is not known.

This CDR3 spans 15 amino acids. Germline lookup yields CDR1 SGHDN and CDR2 FVKESK. V lost 4 bases and J 0 bases, leaving 12 bases between the germline ends. PCR involved 60 Vbeta and 13 Jbeta primers. The protocol was immunoSEQ multiplex PCR, while the TCRdb copy is restricted to in-frame clones and leaves out a portion. Of roughly 100,000 clones detected, around 66% appear once; the ten largest clones hold around 3.5%. Input material: PBMCs. This TCR derives from a woman aged 45-59 years in good health and CMV-seronegative. The gene calls are TRBV14 and TRBJ2-5, with TRBD1 as a possible D gene (5 bases). CDR3 coding DNA: TGTGCCAGCAGCCTCCCACACAGGTACCAAGAGACCCAGTACTTC. This codes for CASSLPHRYQETQYF. The full variable domain, rest sourced from reference TRBV14 and TRBJ2-5, is EAGVTQFPSHSVIEKGQTVTLRCDPISGHDNLYWYRRVMGKEIKFLLHFVKESKQDESGMPNNRFLAERTGGTYSTLKVQPAELEDSGVYFCASSLPHRYQETQYFGPGTRLLVL.